This TCR beta chain is drawn from a study of T cell repertoires in cytomegalovirus infection. Study-wide background: Public TCR beta signatures were indicative of both CMV infection and a matching HLA type.

This clonotype was seen only a few times. The antigen is unknown. The J segment lost 9 bases and the V segment lost 4 bases, leaving 8 bases of the junction unmatched. CDR1 and CDR2 from the germline V gene are LNHDA and SQIVND (reference sequence). The CDR3 extends over 14 amino acids. TCRdb used MiXCR to reprocess the reads, holding one entry per CDR3 protein. Found here are hundreds of thousands of distinct CDR3 sequences, 15% to 20% of them singletons; the top ten hold about 12%. General study findings and limits: CMV carriers having the relevant HLA were flagged by cumulative public TCR beta family frequency.

Input material: PBMCs. This sequence joins TRBV19 and TRBJ1-5; 8 bases are a match to TRBD1. The receptor was isolated from a human donor in good health (CMV status not recorded). Some clones in this sample may be carry-over from other donors' samples. CDR3 sequence reads: CASSTGQGPGPQHF. CDR3 sequence (DNA): TGTGCCAGTAGTACCGGACAGGGCCCGGGGCCCCAGCATTTT.